This T cell receptor beta chain was found in a study of blood T cell repertoires in COVID-19. The CDR3 is made up of 13 amino acids. Between the trimmed V and J ends, which lost 5 bases and 3 bases, there was a span of 10 bases. Germline CDR1 reads SGHVS; CDR2 reads FQNEAQ. Per the study methods: Nucleated cell number was recorded as an estimate derived from reference gene primer amplification. Sequenced by immunoSEQ multiplex PCR; TCRdb stores in-frame clones only, minus some. D and trimming were read from the DNA, whereas the V and J calls and clone size are those reported in that table. The sample includes 90,000 to 130,000 clones, over 65% of them seen just once.

This clonotype originated in a woman older than 75 with acute or convalescent COVID-19. The chain joins TRBV7-8 to TRBJ1-1; the D is unclear. Material for sequencing was peripheral blood. The DNA for the CDR3 is TGTGCCAGCAGCCCCCCCACTTACACTGAAGCTTTCTTT. This codes for CASSPPTYTEAFF.